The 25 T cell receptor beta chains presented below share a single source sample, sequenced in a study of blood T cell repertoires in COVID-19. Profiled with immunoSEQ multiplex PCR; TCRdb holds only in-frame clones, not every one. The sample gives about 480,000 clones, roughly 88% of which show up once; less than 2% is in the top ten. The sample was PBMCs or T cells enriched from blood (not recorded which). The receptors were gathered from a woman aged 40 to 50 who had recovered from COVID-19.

CDR3 protein: CASSGYTLTF. CDR3 in DNA: TGTGCCAGCAGCGGTTACACCCTCACCTTC. V is TRBV9 and J is TRBJ1-2, with D unclear. The CDR3 is 10 residues long. The V and J ends lost 3 bases and 13 bases respectively, with 10 bases between them. CDR1 is SGDLS, CDR2 YYNGEE, per germline.

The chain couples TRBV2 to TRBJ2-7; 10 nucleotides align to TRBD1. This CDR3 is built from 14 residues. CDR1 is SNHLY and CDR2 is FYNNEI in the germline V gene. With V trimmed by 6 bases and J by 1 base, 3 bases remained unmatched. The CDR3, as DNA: TGTGCCAGCAGGGACAGGGGGATATCCTACGAGCAGTACTTC. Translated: CASRDRGISYEQYF.

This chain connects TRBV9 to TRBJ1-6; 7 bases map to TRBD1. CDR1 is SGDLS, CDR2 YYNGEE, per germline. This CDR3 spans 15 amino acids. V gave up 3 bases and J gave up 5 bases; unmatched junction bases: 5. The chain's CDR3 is CASSERGQNNSPLHF. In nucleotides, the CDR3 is TGTGCCAGCAGCGAACGGGGACAGAATAATTCACCCCTCCACTTT.

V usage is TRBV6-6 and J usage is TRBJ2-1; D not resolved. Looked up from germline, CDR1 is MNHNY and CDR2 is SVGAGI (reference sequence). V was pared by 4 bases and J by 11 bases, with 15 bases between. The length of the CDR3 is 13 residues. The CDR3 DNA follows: TGTGCCAGCAGTTCCCCCCGCTACTTTAAGCAGTTCTTC. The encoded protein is CASSSPRYFKQFF.

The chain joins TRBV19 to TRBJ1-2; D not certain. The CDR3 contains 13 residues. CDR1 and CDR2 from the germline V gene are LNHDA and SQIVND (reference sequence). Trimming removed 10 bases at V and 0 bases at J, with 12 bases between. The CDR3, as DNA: TGTGCCACTAGACAATCAGCTAACTATGGCTACACCTTC. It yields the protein CATRQSANYGYTF.

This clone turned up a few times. The CDR3 here is CASSRSGRGGPDTQYF. The CDR3 DNA reads TGTGCCAGCAGCCGTAGCGGGAGGGGGGGCCCAGATACGCAGTATTTT. The chain couples TRBV3-1 (or the pseudogene TRBV3-2) to TRBJ2-3, with TRBD2 matching 11 bases. In germline, CDR1 is LGHDT, CDR2 YNNKEL (reference sequence). The CDR3 is made up of 16 amino acids. V shed 4 bases and J 4 bases; nucleotides not matched to a gene: 7.

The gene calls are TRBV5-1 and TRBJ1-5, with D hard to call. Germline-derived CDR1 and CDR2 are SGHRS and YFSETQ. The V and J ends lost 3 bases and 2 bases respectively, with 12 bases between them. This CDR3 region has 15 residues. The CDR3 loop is CASSYDGYGNQPQHF. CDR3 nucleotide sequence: TGCGCCAGCAGCTACGACGGGTATGGCAATCAGCCCCAGCATTTT.

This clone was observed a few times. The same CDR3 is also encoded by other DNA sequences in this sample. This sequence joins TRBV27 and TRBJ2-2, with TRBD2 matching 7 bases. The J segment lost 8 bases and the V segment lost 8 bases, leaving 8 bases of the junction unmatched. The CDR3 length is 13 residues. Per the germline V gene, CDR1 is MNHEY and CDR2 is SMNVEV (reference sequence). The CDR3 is CASSLGGLGELFF. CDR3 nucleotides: TGTGCCAGCTCCTTGGGAGGGCTTGGGGAGCTGTTTTTT.

The CDR3 loop reads CATSSLQRTGDEKLFF. CDR3 nucleotides: TGTGCCACCAGCAGTTTACAACGGACAGGGGATGAAAAACTGTTTTTT. This chain uses TRBV15 with TRBJ1-4, with TRBD1 matching 9 bases. CDR3 length: 16 amino acids. V shed 3 bases and J 6 bases; nucleotides not matched to a gene: 8. Per the germline V gene, CDR1 is LNHNV and CDR2 is YYDKDF (reference sequence).

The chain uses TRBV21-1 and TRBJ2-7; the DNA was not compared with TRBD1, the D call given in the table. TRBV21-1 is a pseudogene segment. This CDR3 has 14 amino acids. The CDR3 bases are TGTGCCAGCAGCAAAGTACAGATCTCCTACGAGCAGTACTTC. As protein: CASSKVQISYEQYF.

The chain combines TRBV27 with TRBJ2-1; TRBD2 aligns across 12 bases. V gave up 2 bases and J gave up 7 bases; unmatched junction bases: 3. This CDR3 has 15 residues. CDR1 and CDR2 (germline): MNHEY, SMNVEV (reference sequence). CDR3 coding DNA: TGTGCCAGCAGTTTAGCTAGCGGGGGGGGGAATGAGCAGTTCTTC. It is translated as CASSLASGGGNEQFF.

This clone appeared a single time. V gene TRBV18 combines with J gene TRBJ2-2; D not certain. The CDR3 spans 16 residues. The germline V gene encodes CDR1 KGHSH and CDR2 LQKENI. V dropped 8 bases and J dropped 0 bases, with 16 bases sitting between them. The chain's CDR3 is CASGPVGAANTGELFF. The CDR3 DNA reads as TGTGCCAGCGGCCCAGTTGGAGCCGCGAACACCGGGGAGCTGTTTTTT.

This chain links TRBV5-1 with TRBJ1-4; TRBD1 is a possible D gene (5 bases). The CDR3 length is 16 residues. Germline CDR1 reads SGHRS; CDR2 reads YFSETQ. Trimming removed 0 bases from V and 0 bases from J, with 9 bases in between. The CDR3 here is CASSLGAGTTNEKLFF. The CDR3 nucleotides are TGCGCCAGCAGCTTGGGGGCAGGGACAACTAATGAAAAACTGTTTTTT.

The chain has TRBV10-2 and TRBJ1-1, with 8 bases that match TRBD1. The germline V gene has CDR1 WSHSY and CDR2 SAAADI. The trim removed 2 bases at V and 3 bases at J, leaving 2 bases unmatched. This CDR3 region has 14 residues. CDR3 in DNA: TGCGCCAGCAGTGAGCAGGGGGCGCACACTGAAGCTTTCTTT. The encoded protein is CASSEQGAHTEAFF.

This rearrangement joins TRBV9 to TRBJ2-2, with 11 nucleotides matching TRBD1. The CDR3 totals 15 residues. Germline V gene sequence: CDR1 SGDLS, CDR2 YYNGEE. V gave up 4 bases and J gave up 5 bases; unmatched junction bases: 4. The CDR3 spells CASSIGTGGTGELFF. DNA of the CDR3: TGTGCCAGCAGCATTGGGACAGGGGGGACCGGGGAGCTGTTTTTT.

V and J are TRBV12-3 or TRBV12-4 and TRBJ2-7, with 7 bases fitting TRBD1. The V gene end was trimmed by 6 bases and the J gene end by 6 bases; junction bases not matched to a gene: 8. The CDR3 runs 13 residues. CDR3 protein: CASSRQGSSEQYF. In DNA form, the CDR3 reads TGTGCCAGCAGCCGACAGGGTTCTTCCGAGCAGTACTTC.

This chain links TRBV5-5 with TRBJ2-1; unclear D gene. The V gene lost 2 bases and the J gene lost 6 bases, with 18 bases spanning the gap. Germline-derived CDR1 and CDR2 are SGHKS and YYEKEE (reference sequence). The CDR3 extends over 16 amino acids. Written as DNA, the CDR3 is TGTGCCAGCAGCTTATTTATAATACCAAGCTCCAATGAGCAGTTCTTC. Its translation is CASSLFIIPSSNEQFF.

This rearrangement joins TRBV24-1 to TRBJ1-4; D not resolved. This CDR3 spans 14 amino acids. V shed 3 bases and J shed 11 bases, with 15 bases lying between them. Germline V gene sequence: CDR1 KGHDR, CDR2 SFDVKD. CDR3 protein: CATSDPGRSRKLFF. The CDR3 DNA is TGTGCCACCAGTGATCCAGGCAGGTCAAGGAAACTGTTTTTT.

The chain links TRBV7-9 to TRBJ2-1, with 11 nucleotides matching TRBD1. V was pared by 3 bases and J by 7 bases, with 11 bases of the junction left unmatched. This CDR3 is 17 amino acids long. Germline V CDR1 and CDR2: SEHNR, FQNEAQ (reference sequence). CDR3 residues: CASSLRAGTGGVNEQFF. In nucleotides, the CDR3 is TGTGCCAGCAGCTTGAGAGCCGGGACAGGGGGGGTAAATGAGCAGTTCTTC.

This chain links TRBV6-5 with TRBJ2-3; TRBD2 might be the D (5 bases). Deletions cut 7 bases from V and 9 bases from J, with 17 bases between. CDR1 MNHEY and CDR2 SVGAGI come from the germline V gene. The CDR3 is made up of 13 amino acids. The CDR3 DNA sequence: TGTGCCAGCAATCCTCTTGGTAGAGGGACGCAGTATTTT. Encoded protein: CASNPLGRGTQYF.

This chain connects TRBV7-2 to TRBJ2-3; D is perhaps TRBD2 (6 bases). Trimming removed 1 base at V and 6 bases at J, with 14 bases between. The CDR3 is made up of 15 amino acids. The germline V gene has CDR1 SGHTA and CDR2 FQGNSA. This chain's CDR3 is CASSLDFASADTQYF. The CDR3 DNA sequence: TGTGCCAGCAGCTTAGACTTCGCTAGCGCCGATACGCAGTATTTT. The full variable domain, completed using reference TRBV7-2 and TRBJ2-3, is GAGVSQSPSNKVTEKGKDVELRCDPISGHTALYWYRQSLGQGLEFLIYFQGNSAPDKSGLPSDRFSAERTGGSVSTLTIQRTQQEDSAVYLCASSLDFASADTQYFGPGTRLTVL.

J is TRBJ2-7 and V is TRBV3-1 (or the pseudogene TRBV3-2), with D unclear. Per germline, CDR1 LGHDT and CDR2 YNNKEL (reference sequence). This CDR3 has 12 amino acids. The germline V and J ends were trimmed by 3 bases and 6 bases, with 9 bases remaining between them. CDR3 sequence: CASSHFPGEQYF. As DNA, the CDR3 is TGTGCCAGCAGCCATTTTCCAGGCGAGCAGTACTTC.

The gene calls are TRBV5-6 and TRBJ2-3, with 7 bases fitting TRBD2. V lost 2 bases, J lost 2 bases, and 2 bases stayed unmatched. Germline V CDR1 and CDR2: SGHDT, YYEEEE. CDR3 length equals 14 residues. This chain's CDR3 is CASSFAGATDTQYF. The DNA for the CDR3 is TGTGCCAGCAGCTTCGCGGGAGCCACAGATACGCAGTATTTT.

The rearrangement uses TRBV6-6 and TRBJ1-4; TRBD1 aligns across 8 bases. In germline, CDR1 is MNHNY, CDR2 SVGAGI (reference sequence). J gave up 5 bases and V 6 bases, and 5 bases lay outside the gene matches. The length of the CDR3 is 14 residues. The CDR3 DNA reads TGTGCCAGCAGCAATCAGGGGGCGAATGAAAAACTGTTTTTT. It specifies CASSNQGANEKLFF.

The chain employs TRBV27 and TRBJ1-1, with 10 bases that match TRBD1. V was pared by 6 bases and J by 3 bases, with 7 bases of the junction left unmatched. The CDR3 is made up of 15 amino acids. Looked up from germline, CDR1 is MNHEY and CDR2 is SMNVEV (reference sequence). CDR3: CASRRGTGEYTEAFF. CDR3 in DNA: TGTGCCAGCAGACGTGGGACAGGGGAGTACACTGAAGCTTTCTTT.